This T cell receptor beta chain is from a study of blood T cell repertoires in COVID-19. CDR3 size: 11 residues. Trimming took 4 bases from V and 5 from J, leaving 3 bases between them. CDR1 and CDR2 from the germline V gene are MDHEN and SYDVKM. Method: immunoSEQ multiplex PCR; TCRdb's copy keeps in-frame clones and lacks some. The sample holds 150,000 or so clones, 84% seen once. The TCR comes from a woman in her fifties or sixties with acute or convalescent COVID-19. This chain joins TRBV28 and TRBJ2-1; D remains ambiguous. The sequenced sample consisted of peripheral blood. The CDR3: CASSSNNEQFF. DNA of the CDR3: TGTGCCAGCAGTTCCAACAATGAGCAGTTCTTC.